This T cell receptor beta chain derives from a study of CD8 T cells in ankylosing spondylitis. Study-level points and caveats: A subset of motif variants has previously been described in the synovial fluid and blood of reactive arthritis. With a CD8+ phenotype, disease-linked clones were relatively rare in peripheral blood. Blood from ankylosing spondylitis patients appeared to carry a characteristic roughly eight-variant TCR beta motif.

The junction had 5 bases not matched to a gene; V was cut back by 3 bases and J by 6 bases. Per the germline V gene, CDR1 is WNHNN and CDR2 is SYGVQD (reference sequence). This CDR3 region has 14 residues. Molecular-barcoded quantitative 5'-RACE produced these TCR beta libraries. One entry per CDR3 protein, called by TCRdb with MiXCR from the 5' RACE reads. The sample includes 380,000 or so distinct CDR3 sequences, approximately 20% of them seen just once. This clonotype turned up a few times. Its antigen is not identified. Sequenced input: blood, either unsorted or a sorted T cell fraction (not recorded which). The chain carries TRBV10-1 and TRBJ2-3; 8 nucleotides match TRBD2. The TCR originated in a male donor with ankylosing spondylitis or in good health (not recorded which). The CDR3 is CASSENSGVDTQYF. Here the CDR3 DNA reads TGCGCCAGCAGTGAAAATAGCGGGGTTGATACGCAGTATTTT.